The 10 T cell receptor beta chains below all came from one sample that was sequenced in a study of cytomegalovirus exposure and HLA in healthy donors. PCR amplification relied on 60 Vbeta primers (plus 13 Jbeta primers). Some clones are missing from TCRdb's copy, which holds only in-frame ones; the method was immunoSEQ multiplex PCR. The profile covers under 90,000 clones, with under 80% appearing a single time and over 8% taken by the ten largest. The specimen sequenced was PBMCs. The receptors derive from a man aged 40-49 years in good health and CMV-seropositive.

This chain links TRBV4-3 with TRBJ2-1; 7 positions match TRBD1. The junction had 5 bases not matched to a gene; V was cut back by 2 bases and J by 7 bases. This CDR3 has 14 amino acids. Germline V CDR1 and CDR2: LGHNA, YSLEER. In DNA, the CDR3 is TGCGCCAGCAGCCAATTCCCGGGACAGAATGAGCAGTTCTTC. Its translation is CASSQFPGQNEQFF.

The chain uses TRBV29-1 and TRBJ2-3; TRBD2 matches 9 bases. The CDR3 sequence is 17 residues long. Germline V gene sequence: CDR1 SQVTM, CDR2 ANQGSEA. The V and J ends lost 6 bases and 5 bases, in that order; junction bases with no gene match: 18. DNA for the CDR3: TGCAGCGTCGCTCAACAGGCCGGGACTAGCCGGGAAGATACGCAGTATTTT. Encoded protein: CSVAQQAGTSREDTQYF.

This clone was detected only a few times. This chain uses TRBV5-3 with TRBJ2-7; TRBD2 matches at 9 bases. TRBV5-3 is labeled an ORF, and its function is uncertain. The V and J ends lost 0 bases and 3 bases, in that order; junction bases with no gene match: 4. CDR3 length: 15 amino acids. The CDR3 nucleotides are TGTGCCAGAAGCTTGGTGCTGACTAGCGGCTACGAGCAGTACTTC. This encodes CARSLVLTSGYEQYF.

The rearrangement links TRBV30 to TRBJ1-4; D is unclear. Germline CDR1 reads GTSNPN; CDR2 reads SVGIG (reference sequence). This CDR3 has 12 residues. V lost 0 bases and J 8 bases, leaving 7 bases between the germline ends. The CDR3 loop reads CAWSVLREKLFF. CDR3 sequence (DNA): TGTGCCTGGAGTGTACTACGAGAAAAACTGTTTTTT.

The chain combines TRBV5-4 with TRBJ1-2; 8 bases agree with TRBD1. The CDR3 consists of 15 residues. V was pared by 2 bases and J by 8 bases, with 11 bases of the junction left unmatched. From germline, CDR1 is SGHNT and CDR2 YYREEE (reference sequence). CDR3 in DNA: TGTGCCAGCAGCTTAGGCGGCACAGGGGGGCGCGGCTACACCTTC. Translated: CASSLGGTGGRGYTF.

The rearrangement joins TRBV6-1 to TRBJ1-5; D remains ambiguous. The CDR3 extends over 14 amino acids. Between the trimmed V and J ends, which lost 4 bases and 4 bases, there was a span of 11 bases. CDR1 and CDR2 from the germline V gene are MNHNS and SASEGT. The CDR3 DNA follows: TGTGCCAGCAGTGCGACAAATTATAATCAGCCCCAGCATTTT. Protein sequence: CASSATNYNQPQHF.

The rearrangement links TRBV30 to TRBJ1-6, with D unclear. The CDR3 covers 16 residues. Germline values: CDR1 GTSNPN, CDR2 SVGIG (reference sequence). V was cut by 4 bases and J by 8 bases, with 21 bases left in between. In nucleotides, the CDR3 is TGTGCCTGGACCCCGTGGGAGGCGCAGGTTTATTCACCCCTCCACTTT. Translated, it gives CAWTPWEAQVYSPLHF.

This clone has more than one count but fewer than ten. This rearrangement joins TRBV28 to TRBJ2-1, with D possibly TRBD2 on 5 matching bases. The V end was cut by 1 base, the J end by 2 bases, with 9 bases between. The germline V gene encodes CDR1 MDHEN and CDR2 SYDVKM. The CDR3 runs to 15 residues. The chain's CDR3 is CASSLSSGPYNEQFF. For the CDR3, the DNA is TGTGCCAGCAGTTTATCCAGCGGACCCTACAATGAGCAGTTCTTC. Together with reference TRBV28 and TRBJ2-1, the CDR3 gives the full variable domain: DVKVTQSSRYLVKRTGEKVFLECVQDMDHENMFWYRQDPGLGLRLIYFSYDVKMKEKGDIPEGYSVSREKKERFSLILESASTNQTSMYLCASSLSSGPYNEQFFGPGTRLTVL.

The chain employs TRBV4-3 and TRBJ2-2; 8 bases agree with TRBD2. Germline V CDR1 and CDR2: LGHNA, YSLEER. Losses at the gene ends were 4 bases for V and 7 bases for J; bases not matched to a gene: 8. CDR3 length: 15 residues. The CDR3 coding sequence is TGCGCCAGCAGCCCCGGGCGGGGGGAGGGCGGGGAGCTGTTTTTT. Protein: CASSPGRGEGGELFF.

The rearrangement joins TRBV9 to TRBJ2-5; D gene unclear. From germline, CDR1 is SGDLS and CDR2 YYNGEE. V lost 4 bases, J lost 3 bases, and 16 bases lay in between. The CDR3 has 15 residues. CDR3 nucleotide sequence: TGTGCCAGCAGCCCCAATCAAATAGGAGAAGAGACCCAGTACTTC. This encodes CASSPNQIGEETQYF.